The 11 T cell receptor beta chains presented below share a single source sample, sequenced in a study of graft-versus-host responses after intestinal transplantation (dated by TCRdb to the early 2020s). Their antigens remain unidentified. The sample's time point label is to be understood as: cells obtained before transplantation from donor or recipient. The library relied on the immunoSEQ multiplex PCR assay. Imported from immuneACCESS, the table was reduced by TCRdb to in-frame sequences with V and J called. These copies leave out some clones; in studies compared against another copy, an unresolved V gene accounts for under half, and the cause of the remainder is not known. In all, the sample holds tens of thousands of clones, and roughly 90% of those were seen once. The ten largest clonotypes hold about 0.3% of the sample. The material was unstimulated CD4+ T cells sorted from spleen or lymph node cells, obtained before intestinal transplant. The receptor set was obtained from a human donor who received an intestinal transplant.

The chain has TRBV12-5 and TRBJ2-7; D unresolved. V was shortened by 3 bases and J by 4 bases, with 7 bases between the two germline ends. CDR3 size: 12 residues. The V gene's germline CDR1 is LGHNT and CDR2 FRNRAP. CDR3 loop: CASGLVRYEQYF. CDR3 coding DNA: TGTGCTAGTGGTTTAGTAAGGTACGAGCAGTACTTC.

The chain links TRBV6-1 to TRBJ2-4, with 7 bases aligning to TRBD1. Looked up from germline, CDR1 is MNHNS and CDR2 is SASEGT. V shed 4 bases and J 0 bases; nucleotides not matched to a gene: 3. The length of the CDR3 is 15 residues. Here the CDR3 DNA reads TGTGCCAGCAGTGCAGGGACAGTAGCCAAAAACATTCAGTACTTC. Its protein product is CASSAGTVAKNIQYF.

The rearrangement joins TRBV10-1 to TRBJ2-3; D is possibly TRBD2 (6 bases). CDR1 is WNHNN and CDR2 is SYGVQD in the germline V gene (reference sequence). The CDR3 has 14 residues. Trimming shortened V by 3 bases and J by 0 bases, and 7 bases separated the two germline ends. The CDR3 DNA reads as TGCGCCAGCAGTGATGGGGGGAGCACAGATACGCAGTATTTT. Translating it yields CASSDGGSTDTQYF.

Regarding this clone: Since the CDR3 does not end with the conserved phenylalanine or tryptophan, this likely comes from a read error. V gene TRBV7-9 combines with J gene TRBJ2-7; 10 bases are a match to TRBD2. Germline CDR1 is SEHNR and CDR2 is FQNEAQ (reference sequence). The CDR3 is made up of 15 amino acids. Trimming removed 4 bases from V and 5 bases from J; junction bases left unmatched: 8. The CDR3, as DNA: TGTGCCAGCAGCTCCCTAGCGGGAGATCTGGACGAGCAGTACTAC. Translation: CASSSLAGDLDEQYY.

In this sample, this clone turned up a few times. Here the CDR3 reads CASTFDRGRAGELFF. In nucleotides, the CDR3 is TGTGCCAGCACCTTCGACAGGGGGCGCGCCGGGGAGCTGTTTTTT. The V call is TRBV6-5, the J call TRBJ2-2; 10 positions agree with TRBD1. V trimming: 7 bases; J trimming: 6 bases; junction bases outside the gene matches: 8. This CDR3 has 15 amino acids. Germline values: CDR1 MNHEY, CDR2 SVGAGI.

The rearrangement joins TRBV28 to TRBJ2-1, with 10 bases identical to TRBD2. J gave up 6 bases and V 6 bases, and 8 bases lay outside the gene matches. The CDR3 is 15 amino acids. Germline CDR1 MDHEN, CDR2 SYDVKM. The CDR3 DNA sequence: TGTGCCAGCAGGACCGCAGCGGGAGGGCGCAATGAGCAGTTCTTC. This sequence encodes CASRTAAGGRNEQFF.

J is TRBJ2-4 and V is TRBV11-2; perhaps TRBD2 as D (6 bases). The V end lost 5 bases, the J end lost 4 bases, and 18 bases lay between the germline ends. Germline CDR1 and CDR2: SGHAT and FQNNGV. This CDR3 has 16 residues. CDR3 protein: CASSLIRRAPKNIQYF. CDR3 nucleotide sequence: TGTGCCAGCAGCCTAATTCGGAGGGCCCCGAAAAACATTCAGTACTTC.

In its sample, this clone was seen once. V usage is TRBV6-5 and J usage is TRBJ1-3; 9 bases line up with TRBD1. The V segment lost 5 bases and the J segment 5 bases; nucleotides outside the gene matches: 4. The CDR3 spans 14 residues. CDR1 and CDR2 from the germline V gene are MNHEY and SVGAGI. The DNA for the CDR3 is TGTGCCAGCAGTCGGGACAGGGAAAGAAACACCATATATTTT. As protein: CASSRDRERNTIYF.

This chain links TRBV10-1 with TRBJ2-2, with TRBD1 identical over 9 bases. CDR3 length: 13 amino acids. With V trimmed by 8 bases and J by 3 bases, 1 base remained unmatched. Germline CDR1 reads WNHNN; CDR2 reads SYGVQD (reference sequence). CDR3 sequence reads: CASGTGYTGELFF. CDR3 DNA sequence: TGCGCCAGCGGGACAGGGTACACCGGGGAGCTGTTTTTT.

As concerns this clone: This sample also contains other DNA sequences that code for the same CDR3. The chain recombines TRBV5-1 with TRBJ2-1; no reliable D call. There are 15 residues in the CDR3. CDR1 is SGHRS, CDR2 YFSETQ, per germline. With 0 bases removed from V and 8 bases from J, the gap between germline ends came to 15 bases. CDR3 region: CASSLGGWTMDEQFF. Written as DNA, the CDR3 is TGCGCCAGCAGCTTGGGGGGTTGGACGATGGATGAGCAGTTCTTC.

This clone was observed once. The rearrangement joins TRBV27 to TRBJ2-7; D may be TRBD1 (6 bases). The CDR3 is made up of 16 amino acids. V was cut by 0 bases and J by 0 bases, with 12 bases left in between. CDR1 and CDR2 from the germline V gene are MNHEY and SMNVEV (reference sequence). In nucleotides, the CDR3 is TGTGCCAGCAGTTTATCGGTAGGGGGTCCCTCCTACGAGCAGTACTTC. It translates to CASSLSVGGPSYEQYF.